This T cell receptor beta chain derives from a study of blood T cell repertoires in COVID-19. Overall study context: COVID-19 samples collected from the United States, Italy and Spain covered acute and convalescent phases. The analysed material was cDNA or gDNA that came from T cells, B-cell-depleted T cells, or PBMCs.

The germline gives CDR1 MRHNA, CDR2 SNTAGT. This CDR3 comprises 14 residues. V trimming: 0 bases; J trimming: 8 bases; junction bases outside the gene matches: 4. A Seattle source enrolled patients during active infection and followed them longitudinally. In the original analysis: Amplification with reference gene primers provided the estimates of nucleated cell counts. Clones were sequenced by immunoSEQ multiplex PCR, and TCRdb holds only the in-frame ones, with some missing. The D gene and trimming were derived from the DNA, and the V and J assignments and clone size from that table. The table records about 360,000 clones, around 88% of them present only once.

This clonotype originated in an older woman with COVID-19, enrolled during active disease. The chain is built from TRBV6-4 and TRBJ2-4; 7 bases agree with TRBD1. Sequencing input: peripheral blood. The CDR3 sequence: CASSDSNRGDIQYF. DNA for the CDR3: TGTGCCAGCAGTGACTCAAACAGGGGAGACATTCAGTACTTC.